Listed below are T cell receptor beta chains from one sample, sequenced in a study of cytomegalovirus exposure and HLA in healthy donors. Assay: immunoSEQ multiplex PCR; the TCRdb copy retains only in-frame clones and omits some. The table has more than 200,000 clones, over 75% seen once. Material: PBMCs. These receptors all stem from a girl between 2 and 10 years old in good health and CMV-seronegative. Each CDR3 is given with its conserved first and last residue. The order of the fields is clone size, V gene, D gene, J gene, CDR3 DNA, CDR3 protein. D genes are given only for firm matches. Clone sizes are given selectively: once, few, many, or a class where the clone is expanded.

abundance: once
v_gene: TRBV14
d_gene: .
j_gene: TRBJ1-2
CDR3nt: TGTGCCAGCAGCCGCTATATGGGCGACTATGGCTACACCTTC
CDR3aa: CASSRYMGDYGYTF

abundance: few
v_gene: TRBV15
d_gene: TRBD2
j_gene: TRBJ2-1
CDR3nt: TGTGCCACCAGCAGAACAAGGTTGCCTAGCGGGATAGGAAATGAGCAGTTCTTC
CDR3aa: CATSRTRLPSGIGNEQFF

abundance: .
v_gene: TRBV30
d_gene: .
j_gene: TRBJ1-1
CDR3nt: TGTGCCTGGAGATTTGCGCAGGGCGGCGAGTTGCCCCACTATAAAACTGAAGCTTTCTTT
CDR3aa: CAWRFAQGGELPHYKTEAFF

abundance: .
v_gene: TRBV7-9
d_gene: TRBD2
j_gene: TRBJ2-3
CDR3nt: TGTGCCAGCAGCCCACCGACTAGCGGGAGTATAACAGATACGCAGTATTTT
CDR3aa: CASSPPTSGSITDTQYF

abundance: .
v_gene: TRBV18
d_gene: .
j_gene: TRBJ1-1
CDR3nt: TGTGCCAGCTCATCGCGACAGTATTACACTGAAGCTTTCTTT
CDR3aa: CASSSRQYYTEAFF

abundance: .
v_gene: TRBV2
d_gene: TRBD2
j_gene: TRBJ2-1
CDR3nt: TGTGCCAGCAGTGAAAATCCATCTAGCGGTCCCTACAATGAGCAGTTCTTC
CDR3aa: CASSENPSSGPYNEQFF

abundance: .
v_gene: TRBV10-3
d_gene: .
j_gene: TRBJ1-2
CDR3nt: TGTGCCATCAGCCCCGGTGAAGGCTACACCTTC
CDR3aa: CAISPGEGYTF

abundance: .
v_gene: TRBV6-1
d_gene: .
j_gene: TRBJ1-1
CDR3nt: TGTGCCAGCAGTGTAGTAAGAGGTCAGACTGAAGCTTTCTTT
CDR3aa: CASSVVRGQTEAFF

abundance: .
v_gene: TRBV7-9
d_gene: .
j_gene: TRBJ2-3
CDR3nt: TGTGCCAGCATCCGGACACCCACAGATACGCAGTATTTT
CDR3aa: CASIRTPTDTQYF

abundance: .
v_gene: TRBV27
d_gene: TRBD2
j_gene: TRBJ2-7
CDR3nt: TGTGCCAGCAGTGGGGGGGTAGGCGAGCAGTACTTC
CDR3aa: CASSGGVGEQYF

abundance: .
v_gene: TRBV6-5
d_gene: TRBD2
j_gene: TRBJ2-1
CDR3nt: TGTGCCAGCAGTATAGCGGGAGGGCCGTGGAATGAGCAGTTCTTC
CDR3aa: CASSIAGGPWNEQFF

abundance: .
v_gene: TRBV7-9
d_gene: .
j_gene: TRBJ1-4
CDR3nt: TGTGCCAGCAGCTTAGGGCAGGGCCCTAATGAAAAACTGTTTTTT
CDR3aa: CASSLGQGPNEKLFF

abundance: .
v_gene: TRBV6-5
d_gene: .
j_gene: TRBJ1-1
CDR3nt: TGTGCCAGCAGTTACTTAGGGGGCACTGAAGCTTTCTTT
CDR3aa: CASSYLGGTEAFF

abundance: .
v_gene: TRBV7-8
d_gene: .
j_gene: TRBJ1-6
CDR3nt: TGTGCCAGCAGCTTAGGTCGTCCTAATTCACCCCTCCACTTT
CDR3aa: CASSLGRPNSPLHF

abundance: few
v_gene: TRBV4-1
d_gene: .
j_gene: TRBJ2-7
CDR3nt: TGCGCCAGCAGCCAAGATCCTATCACCTACGAGCAGTACTTC
CDR3aa: CASSQDPITYEQYF

abundance: .
v_gene: TRBV4-1
d_gene: TRBD2
j_gene: TRBJ2-7
CDR3nt: TGCGCCAGCAGCCAAGAGAAGCGGGAGAATTATTACGAGCAGTACTTC
CDR3aa: CASSQEKRENYYEQYF

abundance: .
v_gene: TRBV19
d_gene: TRBD1
j_gene: TRBJ1-1
CDR3nt: TGTGCCAGCGGGACAGGGTTGGACACTGAAGCTTTCTTT
CDR3aa: CASGTGLDTEAFF

abundance: .
v_gene: TRBV2
d_gene: .
j_gene: TRBJ2-5
CDR3nt: TGTGCCAGCAGTGAAGCTGGAGGGGCGCATGGGAGGTCAGAGACCCAGTACTTC
CDR3aa: CASSEAGGAHGRSETQYF

abundance: .
v_gene: TRBV23-1
d_gene: .
j_gene: TRBJ2-5
CDR3nt: TGCGCCAGCAGTCAACCACGGGGTAGGGAGACCCAGTACTTC
CDR3aa: CASSQPRGRETQYF

abundance: once
v_gene: TRBV4-2
d_gene: .
j_gene: TRBJ1-4
CDR3nt: TGTGCCAGCAGCCAAGTTTCGGGGAATGAAAAACTGTTTTTT
CDR3aa: CASSQVSGNEKLFF

abundance: .
v_gene: TRBV29-1
d_gene: .
j_gene: TRBJ2-2
CDR3nt: TGCAGCGCGACATGGCCGAACACCGGGGAGCTGTTTTTT
CDR3aa: CSATWPNTGELFF

abundance: .
v_gene: TRBV15
d_gene: .
j_gene: TRBJ1-5
CDR3nt: TGTGCCACCAGCAGAGCAGAGGGAGGCAATCAGCCCCAGCATTTT
CDR3aa: CATSRAEGGNQPQHF